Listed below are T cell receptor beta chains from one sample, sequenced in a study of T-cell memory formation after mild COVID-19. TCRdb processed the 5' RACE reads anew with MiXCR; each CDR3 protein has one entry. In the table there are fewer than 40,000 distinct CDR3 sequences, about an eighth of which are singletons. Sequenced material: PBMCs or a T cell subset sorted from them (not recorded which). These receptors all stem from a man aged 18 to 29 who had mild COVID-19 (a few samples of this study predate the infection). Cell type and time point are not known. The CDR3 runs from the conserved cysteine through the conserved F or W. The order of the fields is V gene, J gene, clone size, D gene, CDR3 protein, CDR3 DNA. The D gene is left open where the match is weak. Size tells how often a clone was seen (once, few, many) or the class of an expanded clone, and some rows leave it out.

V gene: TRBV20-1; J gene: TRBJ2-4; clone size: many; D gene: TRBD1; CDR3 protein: CSALAGGRIQYF; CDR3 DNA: TGCAGTGCCCTGGCAGGGGGTCGGATTCAGTACTTC
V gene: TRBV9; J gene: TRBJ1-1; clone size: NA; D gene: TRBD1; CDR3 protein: CASSALRDRGAEAFF; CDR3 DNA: TGTGCCAGCAGCGCTCTCAGGGACAGGGGCGCTGAAGCTTTCTTT
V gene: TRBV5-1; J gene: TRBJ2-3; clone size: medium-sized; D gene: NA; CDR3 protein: CASSIGLPTDTQYF; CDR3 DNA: TGCGCCAGCAGCATCGGACTACCCACAGATACGCAGTATTTT
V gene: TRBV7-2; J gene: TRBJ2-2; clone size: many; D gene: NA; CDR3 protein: CASSLQGITGELFF; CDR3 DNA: TGTGCCAGCAGCTTACAGGGTATCACCGGGGAGCTGTTTTTT
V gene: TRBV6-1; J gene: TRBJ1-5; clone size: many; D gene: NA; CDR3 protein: CASSDGEGGNQPQHF; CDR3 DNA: TGTGCCAGCAGTGATGGGGAAGGGGGCAATCAGCCCCAGCATTTT
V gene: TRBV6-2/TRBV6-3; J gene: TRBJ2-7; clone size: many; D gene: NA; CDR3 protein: CASSSRTDSYEQYF; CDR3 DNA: TGTGCCAGCAGTTCCCGGACGGACTCCTACGAGCAGTACTTC
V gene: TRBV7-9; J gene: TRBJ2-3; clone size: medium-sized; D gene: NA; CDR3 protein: CASSPRTADTQYF; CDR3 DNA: TGTGCCAGCAGCCCCAGGACCGCAGATACGCAGTATTTT
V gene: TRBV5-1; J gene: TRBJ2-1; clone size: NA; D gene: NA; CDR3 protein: CASSRDNSYNEQFF; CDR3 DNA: TGCGCCAGCAGCCGGGACAACTCCTACAATGAGCAGTTCTTC
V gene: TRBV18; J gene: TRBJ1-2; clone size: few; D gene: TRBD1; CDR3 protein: CASSPGQGDGGYTF; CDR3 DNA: TGTGCCAGCTCACCAGGACAGGGGGATGGAGGCTACACCTTC
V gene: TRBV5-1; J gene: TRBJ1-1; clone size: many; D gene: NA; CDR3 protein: CASSSGGSEAFF; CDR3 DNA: TGCGCCAGCAGCTCCGGGGGCAGTGAAGCTTTCTTT
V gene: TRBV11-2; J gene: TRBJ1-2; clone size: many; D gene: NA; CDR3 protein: CASSLDQGSYGYTF; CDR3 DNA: TGTGCCAGCAGCTTAGATCAGGGGAGCTATGGCTACACCTTC
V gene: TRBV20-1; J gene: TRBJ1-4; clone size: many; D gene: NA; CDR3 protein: CSARDLQGLSEKLFF; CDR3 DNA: TGCAGTGCTAGAGATCTACAAGGGTTATCTGAAAAACTGTTTTTT
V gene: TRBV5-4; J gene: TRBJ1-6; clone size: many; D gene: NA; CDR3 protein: CASSSQVGHSPLHF; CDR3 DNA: TGTGCCAGCAGTTCTCAGGTGGGACATTCACCCCTCCACTTT
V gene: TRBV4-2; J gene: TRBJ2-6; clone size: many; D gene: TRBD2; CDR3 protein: CASSQRGGSGANVLTF; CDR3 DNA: TGTGCCAGCAGCCAGCGGGGGGGCTCTGGGGCCAACGTCCTGACTTTC
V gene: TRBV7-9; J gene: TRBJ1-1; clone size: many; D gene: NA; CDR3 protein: CASSRGNTEAFF; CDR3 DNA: TGTGCCAGCAGCCGTGGGAACACTGAAGCTTTCTTT
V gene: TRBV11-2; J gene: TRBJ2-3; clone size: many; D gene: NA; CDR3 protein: CASSFPVLARGTDTQYF; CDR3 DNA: TGTGCCAGCAGCTTCCCCGTCCTAGCGAGGGGCACAGATACGCAGTATTTT
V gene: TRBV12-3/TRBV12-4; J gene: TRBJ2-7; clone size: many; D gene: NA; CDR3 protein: CASSLQGAYEQYF; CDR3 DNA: TGTGCCAGCAGTCTACAGGGAGCCTACGAGCAGTACTTC
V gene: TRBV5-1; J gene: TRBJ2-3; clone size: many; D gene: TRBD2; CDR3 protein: CASSWPTSKGPQYF; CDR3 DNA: TGCGCCAGCAGCTGGCCGACTAGCAAGGGTCCGCAGTATTTT
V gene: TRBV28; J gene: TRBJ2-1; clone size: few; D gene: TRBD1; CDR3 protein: CARRRDSHSYNEQFF; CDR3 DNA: TGTGCCAGGCGCCGGGACAGCCACTCCTACAATGAGCAGTTCTTC
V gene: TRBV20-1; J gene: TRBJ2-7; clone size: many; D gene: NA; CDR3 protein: CSARERTDYEQYF; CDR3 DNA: TGCAGTGCTAGAGAGAGGACGGATTACGAGCAGTACTTC
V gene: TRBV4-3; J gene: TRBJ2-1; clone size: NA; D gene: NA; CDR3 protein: CASSKDRNSVLGNEQFF; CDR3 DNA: TGCGCCAGCAGCAAAGACAGGAATTCCGTCTTAGGGAATGAGCAGTTCTTC
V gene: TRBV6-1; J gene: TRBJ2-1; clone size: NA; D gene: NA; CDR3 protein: CASSDLGGAGNEQFF; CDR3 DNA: TGTGCCAGCAGTGATCTGGGGGGGGCCGGTAATGAGCAGTTCTTC
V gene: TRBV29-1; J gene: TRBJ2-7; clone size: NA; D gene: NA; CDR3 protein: CSVETDYEQYF; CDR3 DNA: TGCAGCGTTGAAACCGACTACGAGCAGTACTTC
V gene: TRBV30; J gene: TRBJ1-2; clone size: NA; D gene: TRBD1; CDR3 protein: CAWSAPGQGAAGYTF; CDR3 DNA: TGTGCCTGGAGTGCCCCGGGACAGGGGGCGGCTGGCTACACCTTC
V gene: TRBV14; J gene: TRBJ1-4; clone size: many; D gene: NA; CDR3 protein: CASSQGVGKGMANEKLFF; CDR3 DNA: TGTGCCAGCAGCCAAGGAGTTGGCAAGGGAATGGCTAATGAAAAACTGTTTTTT
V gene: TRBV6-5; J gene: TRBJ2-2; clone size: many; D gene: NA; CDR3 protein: CASSPGGTTGELFF; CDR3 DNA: TGTGCCAGCAGTCCAGGGGGGACCACCGGGGAGCTGTTTTTT
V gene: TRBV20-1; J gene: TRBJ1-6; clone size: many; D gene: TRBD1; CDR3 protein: CSATGTGLLLSPLHF; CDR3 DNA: TGCAGTGCAACCGGGACAGGGCTCCTCTTATCACCCCTCCACTTT
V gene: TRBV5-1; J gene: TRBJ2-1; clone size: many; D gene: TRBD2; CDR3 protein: CASSRGTSGASDEQFF; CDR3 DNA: TGCGCCAGCAGCCGCGGGACTAGCGGGGCCTCGGATGAGCAGTTCTTC
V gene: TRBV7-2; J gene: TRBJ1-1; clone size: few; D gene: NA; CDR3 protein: CASSLARTAEAFF; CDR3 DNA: TGTGCCAGCAGCTTAGCGAGAACAGCTGAAGCTTTCTTT
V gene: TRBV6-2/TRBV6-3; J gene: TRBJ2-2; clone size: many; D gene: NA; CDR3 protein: CASSYAPRLNTGELFF; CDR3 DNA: TGTGCCAGCAGTTACGCGCCCCGACTGAACACCGGGGAGCTGTTTTTT
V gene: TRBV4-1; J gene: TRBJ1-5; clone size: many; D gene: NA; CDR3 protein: CASSQGPGEAQPQHF; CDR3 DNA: TGCGCCAGCAGCCAAGGACCAGGGGAGGCTCAGCCCCAGCATTTT
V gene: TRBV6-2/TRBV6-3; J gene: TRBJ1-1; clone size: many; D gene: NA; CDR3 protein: CASSYLPTVEAFF; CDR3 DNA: TGTGCCAGCAGTTACCTCCCCACTGTGGAAGCTTTCTTT
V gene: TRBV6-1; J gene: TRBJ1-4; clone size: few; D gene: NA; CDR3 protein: CASLTPGGNEKLFF; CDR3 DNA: TGTGCCAGCCTAACCCCTGGGGGGAATGAAAAACTGTTTTTT
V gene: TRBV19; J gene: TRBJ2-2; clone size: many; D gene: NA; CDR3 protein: CASASPNTGELFF; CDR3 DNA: TGTGCCAGTGCTAGCCCCAACACCGGGGAGCTGTTTTTT
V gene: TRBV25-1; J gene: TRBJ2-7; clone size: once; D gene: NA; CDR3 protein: CASSESGVHEQYF; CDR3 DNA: TGTGCCAGCAGTGAATCTGGGGTTCACGAGCAGTACTTC
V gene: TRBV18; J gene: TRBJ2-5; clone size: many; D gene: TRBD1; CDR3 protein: CASSRRTGEEETQYF; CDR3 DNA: TGTGCCAGCTCACGTCGGACAGGGGAGGAAGAGACCCAGTACTTC
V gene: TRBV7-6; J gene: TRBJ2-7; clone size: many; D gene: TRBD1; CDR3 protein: CASSPGQGPYEQYF; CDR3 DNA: TGTGCCAGCAGCCCGGGACAGGGGCCCTACGAGCAGTACTTC
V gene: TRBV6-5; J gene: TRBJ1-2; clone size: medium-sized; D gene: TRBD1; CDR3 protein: CASSYKRDRQANYGYTF; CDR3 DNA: TGTGCCAGCAGTTACAAAAGGGACAGGCAAGCTAACTATGGCTACACCTTC
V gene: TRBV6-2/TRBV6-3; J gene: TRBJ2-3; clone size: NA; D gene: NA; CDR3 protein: CASSYSPYGDGGTDTQYF; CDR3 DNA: TGTGCCAGCAGTTACTCGCCATACGGGGACGGTGGCACAGATACGCAGTATTTT
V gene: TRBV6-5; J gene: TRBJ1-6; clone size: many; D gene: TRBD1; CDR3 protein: CASSYAIYRGNHNSPLHF; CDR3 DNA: TGTGCCAGCAGTTACGCGATTTACAGGGGAAATCATAATTCACCCCTCCACTTT
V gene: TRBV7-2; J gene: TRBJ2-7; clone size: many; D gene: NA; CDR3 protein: CASSLVVRRVYEQYF; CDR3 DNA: TGTGCCAGCAGCTTAGTCGTCCGGAGAGTCTACGAGCAGTACTTC
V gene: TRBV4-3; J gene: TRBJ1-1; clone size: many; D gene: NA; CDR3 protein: CASSPTGGSLNTEAFF; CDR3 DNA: TGCGCCAGCAGCCCTACGGGGGGCTCGCTGAACACTGAAGCTTTCTTT
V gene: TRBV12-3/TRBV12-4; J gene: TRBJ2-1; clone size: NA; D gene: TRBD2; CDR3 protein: CASRPGGAGSDEQFF; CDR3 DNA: TGTGCCAGCAGACCCGGGGGGGCGGGCTCCGATGAGCAGTTCTTC
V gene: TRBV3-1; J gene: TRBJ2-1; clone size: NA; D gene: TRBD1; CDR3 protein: CASSQDRLWGQLNEQFF; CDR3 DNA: TGTGCCAGCAGCCAAGATAGATTGTGGGGACAGCTCAATGAGCAGTTCTTC
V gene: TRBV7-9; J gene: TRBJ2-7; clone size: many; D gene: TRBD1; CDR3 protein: CASSRQGYEQYF; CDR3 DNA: TGTGCCAGCAGCCGACAGGGATACGAGCAGTACTTC
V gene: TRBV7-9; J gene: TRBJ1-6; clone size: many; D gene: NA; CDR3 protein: CASSSRQGSISPLHF; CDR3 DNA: TGTGCCAGCAGCTCGCGACAAGGATCCATATCACCCCTCCACTTT
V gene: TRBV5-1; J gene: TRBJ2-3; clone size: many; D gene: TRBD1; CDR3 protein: CASSPPGQGAITDTQYF; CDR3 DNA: TGCGCCAGCAGCCCACCGGGACAGGGGGCGATCACAGATACGCAGTATTTT
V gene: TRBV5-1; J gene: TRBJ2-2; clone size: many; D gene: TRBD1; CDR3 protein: CASSTDREHGELFF; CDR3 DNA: TGCGCCAGCAGCACCGACAGGGAGCACGGGGAGCTGTTTTTT
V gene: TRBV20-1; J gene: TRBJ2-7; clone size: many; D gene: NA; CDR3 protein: CSARDARGGEQYF; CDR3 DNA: TGCAGTGCTAGGGATGCCAGGGGAGGCGAGCAGTACTTC
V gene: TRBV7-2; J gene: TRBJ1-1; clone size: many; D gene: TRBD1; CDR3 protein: CASRVSGTGGAEAFF; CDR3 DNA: TGTGCCAGCCGAGTATCCGGGACAGGGGGCGCGGAAGCTTTCTTT
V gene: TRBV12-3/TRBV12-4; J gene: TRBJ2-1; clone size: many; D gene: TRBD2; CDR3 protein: CASTDGLAGYSSSYNEQFF; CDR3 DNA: TGTGCCAGCACTGACGGACTAGCGGGGTACTCTAGCTCCTACAATGAGCAGTTCTTC
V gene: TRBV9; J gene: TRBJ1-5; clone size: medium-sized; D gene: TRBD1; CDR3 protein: CASSPGGAGGPQHF; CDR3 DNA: TGTGCCAGCAGCCCAGGGGGGGCTGGCGGGCCCCAGCATTTT
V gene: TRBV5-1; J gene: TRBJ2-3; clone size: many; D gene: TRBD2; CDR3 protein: CASSLSGGGTDTQYF; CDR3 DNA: TGCGCCAGCAGCTTGTCCGGGGGGGGGACAGATACGCAGTATTTT
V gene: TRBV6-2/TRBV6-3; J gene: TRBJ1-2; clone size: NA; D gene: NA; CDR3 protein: CASSYSSEIGGYTF; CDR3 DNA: TGTGCCAGCAGTTATTCCTCGGAGATCGGCGGCTACACCTTC